One sample yielded the 27 T cell receptor beta chains listed below, sequenced in a study of vaccination and CD4 T cells after COVID-19. These receptors have no identified antigens. Specified treatment: roughly 11-day PBMC culture with coronavirus spike peptide pools or control peptides (ViraFEST assay). Sequenced with the Oncomine TCR Beta short-read assay was DNA taken from cultured CD4+ T cells. TCRdb redid the calling of the PCR reads with MiXCR, one entry per CDR3 protein. The sample includes about 14,000 distinct CDR3 sequences, around 40% seen only once; the top ten take about 9.4%. The sample comprised CD4+ T cells from blood, cultured in vitro. The receptors here all came from a human donor who had recovered from COVID-19.

The rearrangement uses TRBV4-1 and TRBJ1-3; 7 bases agree with TRBD1. The trim removed 3 bases at V and 11 bases at J, leaving 7 bases unmatched. Germline CDR1 reads MGHRA; CDR2 reads YSYEKL. This CDR3 comprises 13 residues. In nucleotides, the CDR3 is TGCGCCAGCAGCCAGGGGACAGCCAGCGCCATATATTTT. It codes for CASSQGTASAIYF.

The chain uses TRBV6-1 and TRBJ2-3; D may be TRBD2 (5 bases). Per the germline V gene, CDR1 is MNHNS and CDR2 is SASEGT. Trimming cost V 2 bases and J 7 bases, with 7 bases left between them. The CDR3 totals 12 residues. DNA of the CDR3: TGTGCCAGCAGTGAAACTAGTTATACGCAGTATTTT. It is translated as CASSETSYTQYF.

CDR3 amino acids: CASSQGWSWTEAFF. The DNA of the CDR3 is TGCGCCAGCAGCCAAGGGTGGTCGTGGACTGAAGCTTTCTTT. The rearrangement joins TRBV4-1 to TRBJ1-1; unclear D gene. This CDR3 has 14 residues. V lost 1 base and J 5 bases, leaving 11 bases between the germline ends. From germline, CDR1 is MGHRA and CDR2 YSYEKL.

As for this clonotype: The DNA is omitted, as the CDR3 cannot be located on it reliably, and the CDR3 follows TCRdb's listing. The rearrangement uses TRBV7-8 and TRBJ2-3; TRBD2, the table's D call, was not compared with the DNA. Inclusive of both ends, the CDR3 amounts to 15 amino acids. Germline V gene sequence: CDR1 SGHVS, CDR2 FQNEAQ. CDR3 protein: CASSPEVGPGTSRYF.

The chain is built from TRBV19 and TRBJ2-7; 8 bases match TRBD2. V gave up 1 base and J gave up 4 bases; unmatched junction bases: 6. Germline-derived CDR1 and CDR2 are LNHDA and SQIVND (reference sequence). The CDR3 spans 15 residues. The CDR3 region is CASSIAGGTPYEQYF. As DNA, the CDR3 is TGTGCCAGTAGTATAGCGGGAGGGACTCCTTACGAGCAGTACTTC. The full variable domain, with the rest looked up from reference TRBV19 and TRBJ2-7, is DGGITQSPKYLFRKEGQNVTLSCEQNLNHDAMYWYRQDPGQGLRLIYYSQIVNDFQKGDIAEGYSVSREKKESFPLTVTSAQKNPTAFYLCASSIAGGTPYEQYFGPGTRLTVT.

The rearrangement joins TRBV6-2 or TRBV6-3 to TRBJ2-7, with 9 positions matching TRBD2. CDR3 length: 14 residues. CDR1 and CDR2 from the germline V gene are MNHEY and SVGEGT. The ends lost 8 bases at V and 2 bases at J; junction bases unmatched: 7. The CDR3 loop reads CASLNSGSAYEQYF. The CDR3 DNA reads as TGTGCCAGCCTAAATAGCGGGAGCGCCTACGAGCAGTACTTC.

CDR3 sequence reads: CAWKDGSNQPQHF. The CDR3 DNA follows: TGTGCCTGGAAGGACGGGAGCAATCAGCCCCAGCATTTT. The chain has TRBV30 and TRBJ1-5; D uncertain. Germline V lookup: CDR1 GTSNPN, CDR2 SVGIG (reference sequence). CDR3 length: 13 amino acids. The V end lost 4 bases, the J end lost 1 base, and 8 bases lay between the germline ends.

CDR3 in amino acids: CASRPDGDTEAFF. Written as DNA, the CDR3 is TGTGCCAGCAGGCCCGACGGGGACACTGAAGCTTTCTTT. V and J are TRBV2 and TRBJ1-1; D call uncertain. Germline loops: CDR1 SNHLY, CDR2 FYNNEI. There are 13 residues in the CDR3. The ends were cut back, 6 bases at V and 3 bases at J, with 11 bases in the middle.

V and J are TRBV28 and TRBJ2-2; D gene unclear. V lost 7 bases to trimming and J lost 1 base, with 4 bases between them. This CDR3 spans 12 amino acids. Germline CDR1 and CDR2: MDHEN and SYDVKM. This CDR3 is CASNRNTGELFF. CDR3 bases: TGTGCCAGCAACAGGAACACCGGGGAGCTGTTTTTT.

The chain links TRBV28 to TRBJ2-7; unclear D gene. In germline, CDR1 is MDHEN, CDR2 SYDVKM. V was pared by 5 bases and J by 7 bases, with 12 bases between. The CDR3 is 12 amino acids. The DNA for the CDR3 is TGTGCCAGCAGTACGGGCCCTTTGGAGCAGTACTTC. Amino acids: CASSTGPLEQYF.

The chain joins TRBV20-1 to TRBJ2-7, with 8 bases matching TRBD2. V lost 3 bases to trimming and J lost 2 bases; unmatched junction nucleotides: 9. Germline CDR1 is DFQATT and CDR2 is SNEGSKA (reference sequence). This CDR3 contains 15 residues. This chain's CDR3 is CSARGAGELPYEQYF. CDR3 bases: TGCAGTGCTAGGGGAGCGGGAGAGCTTCCCTACGAGCAGTACTTC.

This clonotype was seen a few times. J is TRBJ2-7 and V is TRBV20-1; tentative D call: TRBD2 (5 bases). Germline V gives CDR1 DFQATT, CDR2 SNEGSKA (reference sequence). This CDR3 comprises 12 residues. Trimming cost V 2 bases and J 3 bases, with 8 bases left between them. The CDR3 nucleotides are TGCAGTGCTAGACTAGCCAACTACGAGCAGTACTTC. Its protein is CSARLANYEQYF.

The chain couples TRBV7-8 to TRBJ2-1, with 12 positions matching TRBD2. Germline V gene sequence: CDR1 SGHVS, CDR2 FQNEAQ. The CDR3 consists of 15 residues. V was pared by 5 bases and J by 9 bases, with 8 bases of the junction left unmatched. The CDR3 DNA follows: TGTGCCAGCAGCCCTAGCGGGAGGGCCCGCGGTGAGCAGTTCTTC. Encoded protein: CASSPSGRARGEQFF.

This rearrangement joins TRBV15 to TRBJ1-4; D not resolved. The CDR3 has 16 residues. Germline values: CDR1 LNHNV, CDR2 YYDKDF (reference sequence). V lost 4 bases to trimming and J lost 4 bases, with 16 bases between them. The CDR3 DNA sequence: TGTGCCACCAGCATCGGAGGGTTGGGAGGTAATGAAAAACTGTTTTTT. The encoded protein is CATSIGGLGGNEKLFF.

The CDR3 reads CSARDSGRAPETQYF. CDR3 nucleotide sequence: TGCAGTGCTAGAGACAGCGGGAGGGCCCCAGAGACCCAGTACTTC. The chain carries TRBV20-1 and TRBJ2-5, with 10 bases identical to TRBD2. V gave up 0 bases and J gave up 4 bases; unmatched junction bases: 5. CDR3 length equals 15 residues. CDR1 is DFQATT, CDR2 SNEGSKA, per germline (reference sequence).

The chain is built from TRBV11-1 and TRBJ2-7; tentatively, D is TRBD2 (6 bases). Germline loops: CDR1 SGHAT, CDR2 FQDESV (reference sequence). The CDR3 runs to 15 residues. V gave up 3 bases and J gave up 1 base, with 13 bases separating them. CDR3 in DNA: TGTGCCAGCAGCTTGACCGGGACTTTTTCCTACGAGCAGTACTTC. Translated, it gives CASSLTGTFSYEQYF.

The chain joins TRBV7-9 to TRBJ2-7; D is uncertain. Trimming removed 4 bases from V and 2 bases from J, with 12 bases in between. The CDR3 is 14 residues long. In germline, CDR1 is SEHNR, CDR2 FQNEAQ (reference sequence). The CDR3 reads CASSSPLLTYEQYF. CDR3 sequence (DNA): TGTGCCAGCAGCTCTCCCCTGTTAACCTACGAGCAGTACTTC.

In this sample, this clonotype turned up a few times. V and J are TRBV7-8 and TRBJ2-3, with D possibly being TRBD2 (5 bases). The CDR3 loop spans 17 amino acids. The V end lost 6 bases, the J end lost 2 bases, and 21 bases lay between the germline ends. The germline V gene has CDR1 SGHVS and CDR2 FQNEAQ. CDR3 in amino acids: CASRPLRPSGFTDTQYF. CDR3 DNA sequence: TGTGCCAGCAGACCCCTACGGCCCAGCGGCTTCACAGATACGCAGTATTTT.

This chain links TRBV7-3 with TRBJ2-1; 8 bases align to TRBD1. The CDR3 consists of 13 residues. From germline, CDR1 is SGHTA and CDR2 FQGTGA. V gave up 5 bases and J gave up 5 bases; unmatched junction bases: 2. The CDR3 coding sequence is TGTGCCAGCAGCGGGGGACAGGACAATGAGCAGTTCTTC. It is translated as CASSGGQDNEQFF.

The rearrangement joins TRBV4-1 to TRBJ2-2, with D possibly TRBD1 on 5 matching bases. This CDR3 has 14 residues. Trimming stripped 2 bases from V and 6 bases from J, with 10 bases between. Germline V gene data show CDR1 as MGHRA and CDR2 as YSYEKL. In nucleotides, the CDR3 is TGCGCCAGCAGCCAATTTTCAGGGCCCGGGGAGCTGTTTTTT. Protein sequence: CASSQFSGPGELFF.

This clonotype was seen more than once but under ten times. The chain links TRBV24-1 to TRBJ2-3; D perhaps matches TRBD1 (6 bases). Deletions cut 3 bases from V and 2 bases from J, with 11 bases between. The germline V gene encodes CDR1 KGHDR and CDR2 SFDVKD. The CDR3 consists of 15 residues. The CDR3 sequence is CATSDVRGFTDTQYF. The CDR3 region has the DNA TGTGCCACCAGTGATGTCAGGGGCTTCACAGATACGCAGTATTTT.

The J gene is TRBJ2-5, the V gene TRBV24-1; D perhaps matches TRBD1 (6 bases). Germline CDR1 KGHDR, CDR2 SFDVKD. The CDR3 totals 14 residues. Trimming shortened V by 2 bases and J by 4 bases, and 10 bases separated the two germline ends. CDR3 residues: CATSDSQGLETQYF. CDR3 coding DNA: TGTGCCACCAGTGATTCTCAGGGGTTAGAGACCCAGTACTTC.

The chain links TRBV18 to TRBJ2-7; TRBD2 matches 7 bases. The junction had 9 bases not matched to a gene; V was cut back by 5 bases and J by 5 bases. Germline CDR1 and CDR2: KGHSH and LQKENI. CDR3 size: 14 residues. CDR3 loop: CASSIREASDEQYF. In DNA form, the CDR3 reads TGTGCCAGCTCAATCCGGGAGGCTAGTGACGAGCAGTACTTC.

There are a few counts of this clonotype. The gene calls are TRBV6-1 and TRBJ2-2; 7 bases agree with TRBD2. The length of the CDR3 is 14 residues. From germline, CDR1 is MNHNS and CDR2 SASEGT. V lost 6 bases to trimming and J lost 7 bases; unmatched junction nucleotides: 8. This CDR3 reads CASRRLATSGELFF. The DNA for the CDR3 is TGTGCCAGCAGACGACTAGCCACTAGCGGGGAGCTGTTTTTT.

Judged by abundance, this clonotype is large (0.1 to 1%). This chain uses TRBV7-8 with TRBJ1-2; D remains ambiguous. The CDR3 extends over 11 amino acids. The germline V and J ends were trimmed by 0 bases and 8 bases, with 4 bases remaining between them. The germline V gene encodes CDR1 SGHVS and CDR2 FQNEAQ. This chain's CDR3 is CASSLAGGYTF. The CDR3 nucleotides read TGTGCCAGCAGCTTAGCAGGGGGCTACACCTTC.

By frequency in the sample, this clonotype is medium-sized. The chain employs TRBV15 and TRBJ2-5; either TRBD1 or TRBD2 may supply D (6 bases each). The CDR3 loop spans 16 amino acids. Trimming shortened V by 0 bases and J by 5 bases, and 16 bases separated the two germline ends. Germline V lookup: CDR1 LNHNV, CDR2 YYDKDF (reference sequence). CDR3: CATSRDLSGAGETQYF. The CDR3 DNA reads TGTGCCACCAGCAGAGATCTGTCAGGGGCGGGGGAGACCCAGTACTTC.

This chain joins TRBV19 and TRBJ1-5, with D maybe TRBD1 (5 bases). The V end was cut by 4 bases, the J end by 3 bases, with 13 bases between. There are 15 residues in the CDR3. The V gene's germline CDR1 is LNHDA and CDR2 SQIVND (reference sequence). CDR3 nucleotide sequence: TGTGCCAGTAGTAAATGGGACGGATACAATCAGCCCCAGCATTTT. Encoded protein: CASSKWDGYNQPQHF. The whole variable domain, remainder taken from reference TRBV19 and TRBJ1-5, is DGGITQSPKYLFRKEGQNVTLSCEQNLNHDAMYWYRQDPGQGLRLIYYSQIVNDFQKGDIAEGYSVSREKKESFPLTVTSAQKNPTAFYLCASSKWDGYNQPQHFGDGTRLSIL.